A selection of T cell receptor beta chains follows, all from one sample in a study of PD-L1 blockade in urothelial cancer. Data came from immunoSEQ multiplex PCR; TCRdb stores just in-frame clones and leaves some out. The table lists more than 55,000 clones, roughly 79% of them singletons. This specimen consisted of PBMCs, obtained around atezolizumab (anti-PD-L1) treatment. The receptors were gathered from a man aged 65-85 years with urothelial cancer. Each CDR3 is given with its conserved first and last residue. The order of the fields is J gene, D gene, clone size, V gene, CDR3 protein, CDR3 DNA. A D gene is named only where the DNA matches it firmly. Size values are once, few and many counts, or a class for expanded clones, and some rows have none.

J: TRBJ2-7
D: TRBD2
size: NA
V: TRBV2
CDR3: CASTTGTSGGGYF
DNA: TGTGCCAGCACTACCGGGACTAGCGGGGGGGGGTACTTC

J: TRBJ2-4
D: NA
size: NA
V: TRBV18
CDR3: CASSPEGGGENIQYF
DNA: TGTGCCAGCTCACCCGAAGGGGGGGGCGAAAACATTCAGTACTTC

J: TRBJ2-1
D: TRBD2
size: once
V: TRBV4-1
CDR3: CASSQDMAGGYNEQFF
DNA: TGCGCCAGCAGCCAAGATATGGCGGGAGGCTACAATGAGCAGTTCTTC

J: TRBJ2-3
D: NA
size: NA
V: TRBV10-3
CDR3: CAIRAQGRSTDTQYF
DNA: TGTGCCATCCGCGCCCAGGGCCGGAGCACAGATACGCAGTATTTT

J: TRBJ1-2
D: NA
size: NA
V: TRBV7-9
CDR3: CASSPGQNYGYTF
DNA: TGTGCCAGCAGCCCTGGACAGAACTATGGCTACACCTTC

J: TRBJ2-3
D: TRBD2
size: NA
V: TRBV7-2
CDR3: CASSLASGGGTDTQYF
DNA: TGTGCCAGCAGCTTGGCTAGCGGGGGGGGGACAGATACGCAGTATTTT

J: TRBJ2-5
D: NA
size: once
V: TRBV7-2
CDR3: CASSQQETQYF
DNA: TGTGCCAGCAGCCAACAAGAGACCCAGTACTTC

J: TRBJ2-1
D: TRBD2
size: NA
V: TRBV27
CDR3: CASTQGTSGGYNEQFF
DNA: TGTGCCAGCACGCAAGGGACTAGCGGGGGGTACAATGAGCAGTTCTTC

J: TRBJ2-5
D: NA
size: NA
V: TRBV6-1
CDR3: CASSEQPGGQETQYF
DNA: TGTGCCAGCAGTGAACAACCAGGGGGGCAAGAGACCCAGTACTTC

J: TRBJ2-3
D: TRBD2
size: NA
V: TRBV6-5
CDR3: CASSPLRTRTDTQYF
DNA: TGTGCCAGCAGTCCCCTTCGGACTAGAACAGATACGCAGTATTTT

J: TRBJ2-1
D: TRBD1
size: NA
V: TRBV7-2
CDR3: CASSRQTGRDEQFF
DNA: TGTGCCAGCAGCAGACAGACAGGGCGGGATGAGCAGTTCTTC

J: TRBJ1-5
D: NA
size: NA
V: TRBV4-3
CDR3: CASSQDTGFNQPQHF
DNA: TGCGCCAGCAGCCAAGATACGGGGTTCAATCAGCCCCAGCATTTT

J: TRBJ1-5
D: NA
size: NA
V: TRBV12-5
CDR3: CASGPSGGNQPQHF
DNA: TGTGCTAGTGGCCCGTCGGGGGGCAATCAGCCCCAGCATTTT

J: TRBJ1-3
D: TRBD1
size: few
V: TRBV4-2
CDR3: CASSQDWTGNSGNTIYF
DNA: TGTGCCAGCAGCCAAGATTGGACAGGGAACTCTGGAAACACCATATATTTT

J: TRBJ1-2
D: NA
size: once
V: TRBV7-9
CDR3: CASSPGRAGYTF
DNA: TGTGCCAGCAGCCCCGGGAGGGCCGGGTACACCTTC

J: TRBJ1-5
D: TRBD1
size: NA
V: TRBV19
CDR3: CASKLGTGNYQPQHF
DNA: TGTGCCAGTAAGCTCGGGACAGGGAATTATCAGCCCCAGCATTTT

J: TRBJ2-1
D: NA
size: NA
V: TRBV7-3
CDR3: CASSLVSNNEQFF
DNA: TGTGCCAGCAGCTTGGTGAGCAACAATGAGCAGTTCTTC

J: TRBJ1-2
D: NA
size: once
V: TRBV5-1
CDR3: CASSLAGNGYTF
DNA: TGCGCCAGCAGCTTGGCAGGGAACGGCTACACCTTC

J: TRBJ1-3
D: TRBD1
size: NA
V: TRBV10-1
CDR3: CASSADREAGNTIYF
DNA: TGCGCCAGCAGCGCTGACAGGGAGGCTGGAAACACCATATATTTT

J: TRBJ2-7
D: NA
size: NA
V: TRBV6-1
CDR3: CASRTGSLSYEQYF
DNA: TGTGCCAGCAGGACCGGGAGCCTTAGCTACGAGCAGTACTTC

J: TRBJ1-6
D: NA
size: NA
V: TRBV5-1
CDR3: CASSLGQSNSPLHF
DNA: TGCGCCAGCAGCTTGGGACAGTCAAACTCACCCCTCCACTTT

J: TRBJ2-7
D: NA
size: once
V: TRBV2
CDR3: CASSPSSGFPYEQYF
DNA: TGTGCCAGCAGCCCCTCGTCGGGATTCCCCTACGAGCAGTACTTC

J: TRBJ2-3
D: NA
size: few
V: TRBV4-1
CDR3: CASSQEGAVATQYF
DNA: TGCGCCAGCAGCCAAGAGGGTGCGGTAGCGACGCAGTATTTT

J: TRBJ1-1
D: NA
size: NA
V: TRBV7-2
CDR3: CASSLNSNTEAFF
DNA: TGTGCCAGCAGCTTAAACTCCAACACTGAAGCTTTCTTT

J: TRBJ1-1
D: NA
size: NA
V: TRBV5-8
CDR3: CASSLGRNTEAFF
DNA: TGTGCCAGCAGCTTGGGCAGGAACACTGAAGCTTTCTTT

J: TRBJ2-1
D: TRBD2
size: NA
V: TRBV6-4
CDR3: CASSQIGTSGVSSYNEQFF
DNA: TGTGCCAGCAGTCAGATCGGGACTAGCGGAGTTAGCTCCTACAATGAGCAGTTCTTC

J: TRBJ2-3
D: TRBD2
size: NA
V: TRBV6-5
CDR3: CASSYSGLPTDTQYF
DNA: TGTGCCAGCAGTTACTCGGGACTACCCACAGATACGCAGTATTTT

J: TRBJ2-1
D: TRBD2
size: NA
V: TRBV18
CDR3: CASSAGGPLNSYNEQFF
DNA: TGTGCCAGCTCAGCGGGGGGGCCCTTAAACTCCTACAATGAGCAGTTCTTC

J: TRBJ1-1
D: NA
size: NA
V: TRBV7-9
CDR3: CASSLGNQGAEAFF
DNA: TGTGCCAGCAGCTTAGGAAATCAAGGGGCTGAAGCTTTCTTT

J: TRBJ2-7
D: NA
size: NA
V: TRBV4-2
CDR3: CASSQQHNSYEQYF
DNA: TGTGCCAGCAGCCAACAACACAACTCCTACGAGCAGTACTTC

J: TRBJ1-6
D: TRBD1
size: NA
V: TRBV7-3
CDR3: CASSPTGEGNSPLHF
DNA: TGTGCCAGCAGCCCGACAGGGGAAGGTAATTCACCCCTCCACTTT

J: TRBJ2-7
D: TRBD1
size: NA
V: TRBV5-5
CDR3: CASSSDRVVNEQYF
DNA: TGTGCCAGCAGCTCCGACAGGGTGGTGAACGAGCAGTACTTC

J: TRBJ1-2
D: TRBD1
size: NA
V: TRBV10-3
CDR3: CAISDRDRDEGYTF
DNA: TGTGCCATCAGTGACCGGGACAGGGATGAGGGCTACACCTTC

J: TRBJ1-6
D: NA
size: few
V: TRBV7-2
CDR3: CASSINRSSPLHF
DNA: TGTGCCAGCAGCATTAACAGGAGTTCACCCCTCCACTTT

J: TRBJ2-1
D: TRBD1
size: NA
V: TRBV18
CDR3: CASSPTGLRPGQGAVNEQFF
DNA: TGTGCCAGCTCACCAACGGGCCTGAGACCGGGACAGGGGGCGGTAAATGAGCAGTTCTTC

J: TRBJ1-1
D: TRBD1
size: NA
V: TRBV5-4
CDR3: CASSLAGTVMNTEAFF
DNA: TGTGCCAGCAGCTTGGCCGGGACAGTTATGAACACTGAAGCTTTCTTT

J: TRBJ1-5
D: TRBD1
size: NA
V: TRBV7-9
CDR3: CASSLGQGSNQPQHF
DNA: TGTGCCAGCAGCCTCGGACAGGGTAGCAATCAGCCCCAGCATTTT

J: TRBJ2-6
D: NA
size: NA
V: TRBV5-4
CDR3: CASSSGQRESGANVLTF
DNA: TGTGCCAGCAGCTCAGGACAGCGGGAATCTGGGGCCAACGTCCTGACTTTC

J: TRBJ1-1
D: NA
size: NA
V: TRBV27
CDR3: CASSLRGPEGTEAFF
DNA: TGTGCCAGCAGTCTGCGAGGACCGGAGGGCACTGAAGCTTTCTTT

J: TRBJ1-1
D: NA
size: few
V: TRBV27
CDR3: CATTKGGALIDTEAFF
DNA: TGTGCCACCACAAAGGGAGGGGCGCTTATAGACACTGAAGCTTTCTTT

J: TRBJ2-3
D: TRBD1
size: NA
V: TRBV7-9
CDR3: CASRRQGADTQYF
DNA: TGTGCCAGCAGGAGACAGGGGGCGGATACGCAGTATTTT

J: TRBJ2-1
D: TRBD1
size: once
V: TRBV5-1
CDR3: CASRDRGDNEQFF
DNA: TGCGCCAGCCGGGACAGGGGTGACAATGAGCAGTTCTTC

J: TRBJ1-4
D: TRBD1
size: NA
V: TRBV19
CDR3: CASSTGQGATNEKLFF
DNA: TGTGCCAGTAGTACGGGACAGGGGGCTACTAATGAAAAACTGTTTTTT

J: TRBJ1-2
D: NA
size: NA
V: TRBV13
CDR3: CASSLAQTVPEYGYTF
DNA: TGTGCCAGCAGCTTAGCCCAGACAGTCCCCGAGTATGGCTACACCTTC

J: TRBJ2-1
D: TRBD2
size: few
V: TRBV5-4
CDR3: CASSLWTSGVEQFF
DNA: TGTGCCAGCAGCTTATGGACTAGCGGGGTTGAGCAGTTCTTC

J: TRBJ2-7
D: NA
size: once
V: TRBV5-1
CDR3: CASSFDSAYEQYF
DNA: TGCGCCAGCAGCTTTGACTCCGCCTACGAGCAGTACTTC

J: TRBJ2-3
D: NA
size: NA
V: TRBV11-2
CDR3: CASSLRASGGTDTQYF
DNA: TGTGCCAGCAGCCTCCGGGCCTCGGGGGGCACAGATACGCAGTATTTT

J: TRBJ2-2
D: TRBD2
size: NA
V: TRBV5-1
CDR3: CASSPTSGRTGELFF
DNA: TGCGCCAGCAGCCCGACTAGCGGGAGAACCGGGGAGCTGTTTTTT

J: TRBJ1-1
D: NA
size: few
V: TRBV5-1
CDR3: CASSAQTADTEAFF
DNA: TGCGCCAGCAGCGCCCAGACAGCAGACACTGAAGCTTTCTTT

J: TRBJ2-1
D: NA
size: NA
V: TRBV7-2
CDR3: CASSLSRAGDEQFF
DNA: TGTGCCAGCAGCTTATCCAGGGCAGGGGATGAGCAGTTCTTC

J: TRBJ1-5
D: NA
size: NA
V: TRBV27
CDR3: CASSLSGQGFQPQHF
DNA: TGTGCCAGCAGTTTATCGGGGCAGGGCTTTCAGCCCCAGCATTTT